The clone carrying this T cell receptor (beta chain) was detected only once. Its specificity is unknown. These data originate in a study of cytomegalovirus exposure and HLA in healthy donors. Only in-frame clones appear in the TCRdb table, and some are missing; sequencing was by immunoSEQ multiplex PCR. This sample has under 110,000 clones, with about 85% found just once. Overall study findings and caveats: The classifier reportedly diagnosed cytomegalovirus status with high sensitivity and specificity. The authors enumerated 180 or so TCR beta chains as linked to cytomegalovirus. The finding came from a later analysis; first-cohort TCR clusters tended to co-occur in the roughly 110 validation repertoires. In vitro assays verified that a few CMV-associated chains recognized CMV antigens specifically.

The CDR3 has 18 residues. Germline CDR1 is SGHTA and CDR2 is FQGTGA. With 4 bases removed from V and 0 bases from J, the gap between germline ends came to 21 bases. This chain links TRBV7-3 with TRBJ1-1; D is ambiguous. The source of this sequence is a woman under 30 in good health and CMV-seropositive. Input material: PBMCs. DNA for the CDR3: TGTGCCAGCAGCTCTCCTTTTCAGGCTGCCCGGATGAACACTGAAGCTTTCTTT. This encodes CASSSPFQAARMNTEAFF.